Below are 10 T cell receptor beta chains sequenced from a single sample in a study of T cell changes during pregnancy in multiple sclerosis (dated by TCRdb to about 2019). The library was made by the immunoSEQ multiplex PCR assay. TCRdb's version of the immuneACCESS table is confined to in-frame rearrangements and falls short of the full clone set. An unresolved V gene accounts for under half of the shortfall where checked; the remainder is of unknown origin. The table for this sample lists 70,000 to 95,000 clones; about 93% of them were counted only once. The ten most abundant clones make up 1.5% to 2% of the sample. This material consisted of peripheral blood, taken after pregnancy. Receptor source: a female donor in good health, enrolled as a control in a pregnancy study.

This sequence joins TRBV5-1 and TRBJ1-3; TRBD1 matches 9 bases. With V trimmed by 2 bases and J by 4 bases, 1 base remained unmatched. This CDR3 is built from 14 residues. CDR1 and CDR2 from the germline V gene are SGHRS and YFSETQ. Here the CDR3 reads CASSFGQGGNTIYF. The CDR3 coding sequence is TGCGCCAGCAGCTTCGGACAGGGGGGAAACACCATATATTTT.

This clone was seen a handful of times. The chain employs TRBV9 and TRBJ2-1; a possible D gene is TRBD2 (5 bases). Germline CDR1 is SGDLS and CDR2 is YYNGEE. The CDR3 runs 13 residues. V dropped 0 bases and J dropped 6 bases, with 7 bases sitting between them. The CDR3, as DNA: TGTGCCAGCAGCGTAGAACTAGGCAATGAGCAGTTCTTC. This codes for CASSVELGNEQFF.

The V and J genes are TRBV7-9 and TRBJ1-1, with 10 bases matching TRBD1. Germline lookup yields CDR1 SEHNR and CDR2 FQNEAQ (reference sequence). The CDR3 extends over 14 amino acids. The trim removed 4 bases at V and 5 bases at J, leaving 4 bases unmatched. The CDR3 nucleotides are TGTGCCAGCAGCTCCCGGGGACAGGGGACTGAAGCTTTCTTT. This translates into CASSSRGQGTEAFF. Using reference TRBV7-9 and TRBJ1-1 for the parts outside the CDR3, the full variable domain is DTGVSQNPRHKITKRGQNVTFRCDPISEHNRLYWYRQTLGQGPEFLTYFQNEAQLEKSRLLSDRFSAERPKGSFSTLEIQRTEQGDSAMYLCASSSRGQGTEAFFGQGTRLTVV.

CDR3 sequence reads: CASSQEASGAATDTQYF. CDR3 nucleotide sequence: TGCGCCAGCAGCCAAGAGGCAAGCGGGGCCGCCACAGATACGCAGTATTTT. The rearrangement uses TRBV4-1 and TRBJ2-3; 7 nucleotides match TRBD2. Germline lookup yields CDR1 MGHRA and CDR2 YSYEKL. The CDR3 contains 17 residues. V was pared by 0 bases and J by 2 bases, with 8 bases of the junction left unmatched.

J is TRBJ1-3 and V is TRBV20-1; unclear D gene. The CDR3 is made up of 11 amino acids. V lost 6 bases and J 0 bases, leaving 3 bases between the germline ends. Germline lookup yields CDR1 DFQATT and CDR2 SNEGSKA (reference sequence). The CDR3 loop is CSAVSGNTIYF. The CDR3, as DNA: TGCAGTGCCGTCTCTGGAAACACCATATATTTT.

The rearrangement uses TRBV4-2 and TRBJ2-7; 8 bases line up with TRBD2. In germline, CDR1 is LGHNA, CDR2 YNFKEQ. The ends lost 0 bases at V and 2 bases at J; junction bases unmatched: 3. This CDR3 is built from 15 residues. CDR3 DNA: TGTGCCAGCAGCCAAGAGTGGGGACTAGCCTACGAGCAGTACTTC. Translation gives CASSQEWGLAYEQYF.

V gene TRBV28 combines with J gene TRBJ2-1; D unresolved. The CDR3 sequence is 13 residues long. V lost 3 bases to trimming and J lost 4 bases, with 7 bases between them. Germline V gene sequence: CDR1 MDHEN, CDR2 SYDVKM. The CDR3 DNA sequence: TGTGCCAGCAGTTTTGCCACATACAATGAGCAGTTCTTC. The encoded protein is CASSFATYNEQFF.

This clone came up once. The rearrangement links TRBV15 to TRBJ2-7; 9 bases are a match to TRBD1. With 2 bases clipped from V and 4 bases from J, the junction kept 6 bases outside the gene matches. The CDR3 length is 15 residues. Germline lookup yields CDR1 LNHNV and CDR2 YYDKDF (reference sequence). CDR3 coding DNA: TGTGCCACCAGCAGAATGGGACAGGGAAGTTACGAGCAGTACTTC. Amino acid sequence: CATSRMGQGSYEQYF.

V is TRBV27 and J is TRBJ1-2; D perhaps matches TRBD1 (5 bases). The V and J ends lost 3 bases and 7 bases respectively, with 18 bases between them. Looked up from germline, CDR1 is MNHEY and CDR2 is SMNVEV (reference sequence). This CDR3 comprises 15 residues. The CDR3 DNA is TGTGCCAGCAGTTTCTCTCCAACAGGTCTCACTGGCTACACCTTC. This sequence encodes CASSFSPTGLTGYTF.

The V and J genes are TRBV7-6 and TRBJ2-1; 10 bases agree with TRBD2. With V trimmed by 5 bases and J by 3 bases, 4 bases remained unmatched. Germline V gene sequence: CDR1 SGHVS, CDR2 FNYEAQ. This CDR3 has 15 residues. CDR3 sequence (DNA): TGTGCCAGCAGCCGAACTAGCGGGAACTACAATGAGCAGTTCTTC. This translates into CASSRTSGNYNEQFF.